This TCR beta chain was captured by sequencing in a study of neoadjuvant nivolumab and ipilimumab in lung cancer (dated by TCRdb to 2019 to 2021). Regarding the complete study: Nivolumab was given at 3 mg/kg intravenously on days 1, 15 and 29, and the combination arm added ipilimumab 1 mg/kg on day 1 only. Matched pretherapy and resected tumor pairs were analyzed for seven patients: four treated with nivolumab and three with nivolumab plus ipilimumab. The study compared TCR repertoires in pretherapy (baseline) peripheral blood with TCR repertoires in tumors resected at surgery following neoadjuvant immune checkpoint blockade. The major pathologic response (MPR) rate in the intention-to-treat population in each study arm was designated as the primary trial endpoint. A total of roughly 42 patients with operable NSCLC were treated in the trial, with about 23 randomized to nivolumab monotherapy and roughly 20 randomized to nivolumab plus ipilimumab. Broader findings and caveats from the paper: Tumor T-cell richness and clonality rose from pretherapy to surgery in three of three dual-therapy tumors but in only two of four nivolumab-treated tumors. No significant correlation was found between TCR clonality and pathologic tumor regression, and only one major-pathologic-response sample was available for the clonality analysis. TCR richness in pretherapy blood showed a positive correlation with richness in tumors resected after neoadjuvant therapy (Spearman R of about 0.79). A small number of samples underwent TCR sequencing. Resected tumors had greater TCR richness and clonality than tumor-adjacent uninvolved lung, and increases were observed in more dual-therapy-treated tumors.

Details on this clone: Its binding antigen is unknown. Per-base qualities were not stored, and no clone one base away is much larger.

What this sample's time point label stands for: at surgical resection after neoadjuvant nivolumab +/- ipilimumab. The samples were obtained from NEOSTAR, a phase 2 randomized trial that tested neoadjuvant nivolumab or nivolumab plus ipilimumab, followed by surgery, in operable NSCLC. At resection, uninvolved lung adjacent to the tumor was collected to act as a matched non-tumor comparison for the TCR repertoires of resected tumors. Receptor libraries were prepared by the immunoSEQ multiplex PCR assay. Concerning the study's data processing: Repertoires were summarized in terms of richness and clonality, and significantly expanded and contracted clones between pre- and post-therapy samples were identified. TCRdb limited this immuneACCESS table to in-frame rearrangements with V and J called. A share of clones is missing; checked studies link under half to unresolved V genes, and the rest is unexplained. That table supplies the V and J calls and clone size; D and trimming were determined from the DNA. In all, the sample holds thousands of clones, and roughly 79% of those were seen once. Around 5.5% of the sample comes from the top ten.

Including cysteine and phenylalanine, the CDR3 has 12 amino acids. Only the CDR3 DNA is retained, 36 bases long and in frame from the first base. V is reduced by 4 bases and J by 7 bases, leaving a spacing of 13 bases between them. For CDR1 and CDR2, the germline V gene lists SQVTM and ANQGSEA. The V gene is TRBV29-1 and the J gene is TRBJ2-5; no D gene can be assigned with confidence. The sample here was normal lung tissue adjacent to the tumor, taken after neoadjuvant nivolumab, alone or with ipilimumab, at or shortly before surgery. This clonotype was sampled from an adult with non-small cell lung cancer. Some clones in this sample may be carry-over from other donors' samples. The CDR3 has the sequence CSVGSSLGTQYF. The DNA reads TGCAGCGTTGGGTCCAGTCTGGGGACCCAGTACTTC.